This record concerns one T cell receptor (beta chain) sequence. This entry comes from a study of OX40 agonist ivuxolimab in advanced cancers. Repertoires were generated with immunoSEQ multiplex PCR, while TCRdb's copy carries only in-frame clones and drops some. The data show under 70,000 clones, about 85% seen once. This CDR3 is 18 amino acids long. CDR1 and CDR2 (germline): LNHNV, YYDKDF (reference sequence). Between the trimmed V and J ends, which lost 0 bases and 1 base, there was a span of 16 bases. The chain is built from TRBV15 and TRBJ1-3; TRBD1 might be the D (6 bases). The specimen was CD4+ or CD8+ T cells sorted from blood, collected in a trial of the OX40 agonist ivuxolimab. This TCR derives from an adult with an advanced solid tumor such as melanoma, head and neck, liver or kidney cancer. The CDR3 loop is CATSRDWLRTVSGNTIYF. In DNA form, the CDR3 reads TGTGCCACCAGCAGAGATTGGTTAAGGACAGTTTCTGGAAACACCATATATTTT.